A selection of T cell receptor beta chains follows, all from one sample in a study of blood T cell repertoires in COVID-19. TCRdb's table, derived via immunoSEQ multiplex PCR, lists solely in-frame clones and lacks some. The sample carries 350,000 to 450,000 clones, 80% to 90% recorded once. The sequenced sample was PBMCs or T cells enriched from blood (not recorded which). These receptors all come from a man in his forties or fifties in a cohort exposed to, infected with or recovered from COVID-19 (not recorded which). The CDR3 runs from the conserved cysteine through the conserved F or W. Fields, in order: V gene, D gene, J gene, clone size, CDR3 DNA, CDR3 protein. The D gene is left open where the match is weak. Expanded clones are given a class, and other clones once, few, many or no size at all.

TRBV24-1	TRBD2	TRBJ2-1	-	TGTGCCACCCAGGGGACTAGGGGTTACAATGAGCAGTTCTTC	CATQGTRGYNEQFF
TRBV2	-	TRBJ1-2	-	TGTGCCAGCAGCGCGGCCTCAGGGGTCGGTGGCTACACCTTC	CASSAASGVGGYTF
TRBV4-2	-	TRBJ1-2	-	TGTGCCAGCAGCCAAGAACAAACGGGACACCCTACTAACTATGGCTACACCTTC	CASSQEQTGHPTNYGYTF
TRBV28	-	TRBJ2-7	-	TGTGCCAGCAGCTCACTGCCCGACAGGCTCTACGAGCAGTACTTC	CASSSLPDRLYEQYF
TRBV28	-	TRBJ1-3	-	TGTGCCAGCAAGTCTGGACGACAGGCGTATGGAAACACCATATATTTT	CASKSGRQAYGNTIYF
TRBV5-1	TRBD1	TRBJ2-2	-	TGCGCCAGCAGCGAGGGGGCAGGGGACACCGGGGAGCTGTTTTTT	CASSEGAGDTGELFF
TRBV5-1	-	TRBJ1-6	-	TGCGCCAGCAGCTCCGGGACACTTACCTATAATTCACCCCTCCACTTT	CASSSGTLTYNSPLHF
TRBV5-1	TRBD1	TRBJ2-5	-	TGCGCCAGCTCCGGGACAGGGGGTGGGGAGACCCAGTACTTC	CASSGTGGGETQYF
TRBV7-9	TRBD2	TRBJ2-1	-	TGTGCCAGCAGCTTGCTAGCGGGAGGTAATGAGCAGTTCTTC	CASSLLAGGNEQFF
TRBV6-1	-	TRBJ2-7	-	TGTGCCAGCAGTGAAGCGGTAGCAGGGACCTACGAGCAGTACTTC	CASSEAVAGTYEQYF
TRBV7-2	TRBD2	TRBJ2-1	-	TGTGCCAGCAGCGTTGAAATTAGCGGGAGAGTCCGGGAGGATGAGCAGTTCTTC	CASSVEISGRVREDEQFF
TRBV3-1/TRBV3-2	-	TRBJ2-7	-	TGTGCCAGCAGCCCAGCGGGTGTCTACTACGAGCAGTACTTC	CASSPAGVYYEQYF
TRBV11-2	-	TRBJ2-4	-	TGTGCCAGCAGCCGGTCAGGTAGGACCGCGGGCAAAAACATTCAGTACTTC	CASSRSGRTAGKNIQYF
TRBV28	-	TRBJ2-2	once	TGTGCCAGCAGTTCACAGGGCTCAAACACCGGGGAGCTGTTTTTT	CASSSQGSNTGELFF
TRBV7-8	TRBD1	TRBJ2-3	-	TGTGCCAGCAGCTTCACAGGGGGTAGTACGAAAAATACGCAGTATTTT	CASSFTGGSTKNTQYF
TRBV28	-	TRBJ1-2	-	TGTGCCAGCAGTTTATATGACAGGCCCTATGGCTACACCTTC	CASSLYDRPYGYTF
TRBV29-1	TRBD2	TRBJ2-7	few	TGCAGCGTTGAAAGGGCGGGAGGAGGCGACGAGCAGTACTTC	CSVERAGGGDEQYF
TRBV10-1	TRBD2	TRBJ2-1	-	TGCGCCAGCAGTGAGTATGGTAGCGGGAGGGCTTATGAGCAGTTCTTC	CASSEYGSGRAYEQFF
TRBV6-9	-	TRBJ2-3	-	TGTGCCAGCAGTTACGCCGGGAGCGGAGATACGCAGTATTTT	CASSYAGSGDTQYF
TRBV24-1	TRBD1	TRBJ2-7	-	TGTGCCACCAGCCCGGGACAGGGTTATAGCTACGAGCAGTACTTC	CATSPGQGYSYEQYF
TRBV18	TRBD1	TRBJ2-7	-	TGTGCCAGCTCACCGGGACAGGGAAACGAGCAGTACTTC	CASSPGQGNEQYF
TRBV4-1	-	TRBJ1-2	-	TGCGCCAGCAGCCAAGGGGGGGGCGTAAATGGCTACACCTTC	CASSQGGGVNGYTF
TRBV29-1	-	TRBJ2-1	-	TGCAGCGTTGAACCCGGGAGTCGGGAGCAGTTCTTC	CSVEPGSREQFF